This T cell receptor beta chain emerged from a study of T cells in Graves' hyperthyroidism and ophthalmopathy. The ends lost 7 bases at V and 5 bases at J; junction bases unmatched: 10. CDR1 and CDR2 (germline): MNHNS, SASEGT. The CDR3 has 14 amino acids. TCR beta CDR3 region amplification was performed from RNA transcripts. TCR CDR3 underwent first-round RT-PCR with the HTBI primer set. TCRdb passed the multiplex PCR reads through MiXCR, listing each CDR3 protein once. The repertoire holds under 300,000 distinct CDR3 sequences, about 20% seen once, with around 60% in the top ten. A few counts support this clonotype.

Sequencing was performed on blood. The TCR originated in a man aged 25 to 40 with Graves' ophthalmopathy. The chain combines TRBV6-1 with TRBJ2-7; TRBD2 agrees at 8 bases. CDR3 protein: CASTPGTSYHEQYF. The CDR3, as DNA: TGTGCCAGCACCCCCGGGACTAGTTACCACGAGCAGTACTTC.